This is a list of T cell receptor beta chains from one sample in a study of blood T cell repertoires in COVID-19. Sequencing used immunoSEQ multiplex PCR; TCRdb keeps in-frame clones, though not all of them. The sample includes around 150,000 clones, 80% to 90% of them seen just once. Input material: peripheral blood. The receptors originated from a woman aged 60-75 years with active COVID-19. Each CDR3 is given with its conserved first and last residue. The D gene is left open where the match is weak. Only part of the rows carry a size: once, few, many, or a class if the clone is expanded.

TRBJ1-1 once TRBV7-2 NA CASSLGREAFF TGTGCCAGCAGCTTGGGCAGGGAAGCTTTCTTT
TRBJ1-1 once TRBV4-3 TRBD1 CASSWDRVAEAFF TGCGCCAGCAGCTGGGACAGGGTTGCTGAAGCTTTCTTT
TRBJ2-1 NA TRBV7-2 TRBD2 CASSPGLAGGDLNEQFF TGTGCCAGCAGCCCCGGACTAGCGGGAGGGGATCTCAATGAGCAGTTCTTC
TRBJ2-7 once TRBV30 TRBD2 CARGVLPYEQYF TGTGCTCGGGGGGTCCTTCCCTACGAGCAGTACTTC
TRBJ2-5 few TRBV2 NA CASSDLQLAAEETQYF TGTGCCAGCAGTGACTTGCAACTAGCCGCGGAAGAGACCCAGTACTTC
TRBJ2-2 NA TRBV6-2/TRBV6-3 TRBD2 CASNPLPRAGGPFRGELFF TGTGCCAGCAACCCCCTCCCAAGAGCGGGAGGGCCTTTTCGCGGGGAGCTGTTTTTT
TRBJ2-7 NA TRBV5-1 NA CASSSVAGQNFYTYEQYF TGCGCCAGCAGCTCTGTCGCGGGACAGAATTTTTACACCTACGAGCAGTACTTC
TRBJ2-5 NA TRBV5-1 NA CASSPYGGTQYF TGCGCCAGCAGCCCCTACGGGGGGACCCAGTACTTC
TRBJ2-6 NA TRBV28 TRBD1 CASSPGTGLMGANVLTF TGTGCCAGCAGTCCCGGGACAGGGCTTATGGGGGCCAACGTCCTGACTTTC
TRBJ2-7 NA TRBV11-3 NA CASSFGGSGADEQYF TGTGCCAGCAGCTTTGGGGGGTCGGGAGCTGACGAGCAGTACTTC
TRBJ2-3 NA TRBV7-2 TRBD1 CASSHARTGKDTQYF TGTGCCAGCAGCCACGCTCGGACAGGGAAGGATACGCAGTATTTT
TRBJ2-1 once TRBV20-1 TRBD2 CSASAAGGGLDNEQFF TGCAGTGCCAGTGCAGCGGGAGGGGGCTTAGACAATGAGCAGTTCTTC
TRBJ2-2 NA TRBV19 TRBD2 CASRTSPNTGELFF TGTGCCAGCAGGACTAGCCCGAACACCGGGGAGCTGTTTTTT
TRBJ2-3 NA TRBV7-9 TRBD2 CASSLGLAGVGVDTQYF TGTGCCAGCAGCTTAGGACTAGCGGGAGTCGGGGTGGATACGCAGTATTTT
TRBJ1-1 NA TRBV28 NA CASSHAGGAFF TGTGCCAGCAGTCACGCCGGCGGGGCTTTCTTT
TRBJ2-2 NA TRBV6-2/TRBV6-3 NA CASSHDATRLNTGELFF TGTGCCAGCAGCCATGACGCGACTCGTCTGAACACCGGGGAGCTGTTTTTT
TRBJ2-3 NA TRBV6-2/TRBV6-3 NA CASSYPNSPTQYF TGTGCCAGCAGTTACCCTAATTCCCCGACGCAGTATTTT